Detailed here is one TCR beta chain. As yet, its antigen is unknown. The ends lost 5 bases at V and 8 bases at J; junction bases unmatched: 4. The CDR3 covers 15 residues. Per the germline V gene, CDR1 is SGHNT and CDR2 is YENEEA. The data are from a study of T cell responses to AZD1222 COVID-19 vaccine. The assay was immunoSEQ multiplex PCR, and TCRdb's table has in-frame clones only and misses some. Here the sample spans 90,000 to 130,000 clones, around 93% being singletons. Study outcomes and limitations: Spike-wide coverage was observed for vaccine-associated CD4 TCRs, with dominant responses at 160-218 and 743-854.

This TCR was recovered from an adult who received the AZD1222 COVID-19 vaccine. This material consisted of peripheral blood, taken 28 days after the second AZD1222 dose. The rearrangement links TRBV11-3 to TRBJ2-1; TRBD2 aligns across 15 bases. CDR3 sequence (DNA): TGTGCCAGCAGCGCGGGACTAGCGGGGGGATATGAGCAGTTCTTC. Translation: CASSAGLAGGYEQFF.